The 10 T cell receptor beta chains in this list originate from one sample, sequenced in a study of blood T cells in healthy people across ages. With a J-beta primer mix and a sample-barcoded 5' primer, a second PCR ran roughly 6 to 11 cycles. TCRdb ran MiXCR on the 5' RACE reads and lists one entry per CDR3 protein. The data show around 1.5 million distinct CDR3 sequences, about 32% seen once. Sequenced input: blood. These receptors originate from a woman aged 25-40 years in good health.

V usage is TRBV2 and J usage is TRBJ1-1; TRBD1 is a possible D gene (5 bases). This CDR3 contains 13 residues. Per germline, CDR1 SNHLY and CDR2 FYNNEI. V shed 3 bases and J shed 7 bases, with 12 bases lying between them. The DNA for the CDR3 is TGTGCCAGCAGTGAGACAAGGAGGGGTGAAGCTTTCTTT. It codes for CASSETRRGEAFF.

This chain connects TRBV6-1 to TRBJ2-1; unclear D gene. Germline CDR1 MNHNS, CDR2 SASEGT. The CDR3 totals 11 residues. The V and J ends lost 11 bases and 7 bases respectively, with 12 bases between them. Here the CDR3 DNA reads TGTGCCGGCACGATACAGAATGAGCAGTTCTTC. Protein: CAGTIQNEQFF.

This clonotype was detected a few times. The chain uses TRBV6-1 and TRBJ1-2, with D perhaps TRBD1 (6 bases). Per germline, CDR1 MNHNS and CDR2 SASEGT. The V and J ends lost 8 bases and 7 bases respectively, with 26 bases between them. The CDR3 is 16 amino acids. The CDR3 is CASRPPRDIRGPGYTF. The CDR3 nucleotides read TGTGCCAGCCGCCCCCCGAGGGACATTAGAGGGCCTGGCTACACCTTC.

This clonotype turned up a few times. The V and J genes are TRBV27 and TRBJ2-1, with 8 bases identical to TRBD2. Per the germline V gene, CDR1 is MNHEY and CDR2 is SMNVEV (reference sequence). This CDR3 is 14 amino acids long. Germline trimming cut 4 bases from V and 7 bases from J; bases unmatched to any gene: 6. The CDR3 protein is CASSSGGPGNEQFF. The CDR3 DNA reads as TGTGCCAGCAGTTCGGGGGGGCCGGGGAATGAGCAGTTCTTC.

The chain links TRBV2 to TRBJ2-7, with TRBD2 identical over 11 bases. The CDR3 extends over 16 amino acids. The V and J ends lost 5 bases and 0 bases, in that order; junction bases with no gene match: 6. The V gene's germline CDR1 is SNHLY and CDR2 FYNNEI. The CDR3 here is CASSSQTSGSSYEQYF. CDR3 DNA sequence: TGTGCCAGCAGTAGCCAAACTAGCGGGAGCTCCTACGAGCAGTACTTC.

Concerning this clonotype: A read error may produce the germline difference seen at one junction end. V is TRBV7-9 and J is TRBJ2-7, with TRBD1 identical over 10 bases. CDR3 length equals 13 residues. Germline assignment: CDR1 SEHNR and CDR2 FQNEAQ (reference sequence). The CDR3 spells CASSPGQGYGQYF. The DNA for the CDR3 is TGTGCCAGCAGTCCGGGACAGGGGTACGGGCAGTACTTC.

This clonotype was counted many times. This sequence joins TRBV7-8 and TRBJ2-3, with 11 bases identical to TRBD2. The CDR3 length is 16 residues. Germline values: CDR1 SGHVS, CDR2 FQNEAQ. V gave up 5 bases and J gave up 5 bases; unmatched junction bases: 9. The CDR3, as DNA: TGTGCCAGCAGCACCTATAGCGGGGGGGTTAGAGATACGCAGTATTTT. It specifies CASSTYSGGVRDTQYF.

This clonotype was recorded a few times. The germline gene is not matched at one end of the junction; a read error may be the cause. This chain joins TRBV6-1 and TRBJ2-7; TRBD2 might be the D (6 bases). The CDR3 is made up of 16 amino acids. In germline, CDR1 is MNHNS, CDR2 SASEGT. DNA for the CDR3: TGTGCCAGCAGCGAAGACTGGCGGGGAGTCTCCTACGAGCAGTACTTC. It yields the protein CASSEDWRGVSYEQYF.

This clonotype has just a few counts. The chain joins TRBV5-1 to TRBJ2-7; 8 bases fit TRBD2. The CDR3 is 13 amino acids. Trimming removed 6 bases from V and 4 bases from J; junction bases left unmatched: 6. Germline-derived CDR1 and CDR2 are SGHRS and YFSETQ. The CDR3 loop reads CASNIGGGYEQYF. DNA for the CDR3: TGCGCCAGCAACATCGGGGGGGGATACGAGCAGTACTTC.

The J gene is TRBJ2-7, the V gene TRBV2; TRBD1 aligns across 10 bases. V shed 6 bases, J shed 7 bases, and the junction held 9 bases outside the gene matches. The germline CDR1 and CDR2 sequences are SNHLY and FYNNEI. This CDR3 has 14 residues. In nucleotides, the CDR3 is TGTGCCAGCAGGACGGGACAGGGGTTGAAGGAGCAGTACTTC. Its protein is CASRTGQGLKEQYF. Filled out from reference TRBV2 and TRBJ2-7, the complete variable domain reads EPEVTQTPSHQVTQMGQEVILRCVPISNHLYFYWYRQILGQKVEFLVSFYNNEISEKSEIFDDQFSVERPDGSNFTLKIRSTKLEDSAMYFCASRTGQGLKEQYFGPGTRLTVT.